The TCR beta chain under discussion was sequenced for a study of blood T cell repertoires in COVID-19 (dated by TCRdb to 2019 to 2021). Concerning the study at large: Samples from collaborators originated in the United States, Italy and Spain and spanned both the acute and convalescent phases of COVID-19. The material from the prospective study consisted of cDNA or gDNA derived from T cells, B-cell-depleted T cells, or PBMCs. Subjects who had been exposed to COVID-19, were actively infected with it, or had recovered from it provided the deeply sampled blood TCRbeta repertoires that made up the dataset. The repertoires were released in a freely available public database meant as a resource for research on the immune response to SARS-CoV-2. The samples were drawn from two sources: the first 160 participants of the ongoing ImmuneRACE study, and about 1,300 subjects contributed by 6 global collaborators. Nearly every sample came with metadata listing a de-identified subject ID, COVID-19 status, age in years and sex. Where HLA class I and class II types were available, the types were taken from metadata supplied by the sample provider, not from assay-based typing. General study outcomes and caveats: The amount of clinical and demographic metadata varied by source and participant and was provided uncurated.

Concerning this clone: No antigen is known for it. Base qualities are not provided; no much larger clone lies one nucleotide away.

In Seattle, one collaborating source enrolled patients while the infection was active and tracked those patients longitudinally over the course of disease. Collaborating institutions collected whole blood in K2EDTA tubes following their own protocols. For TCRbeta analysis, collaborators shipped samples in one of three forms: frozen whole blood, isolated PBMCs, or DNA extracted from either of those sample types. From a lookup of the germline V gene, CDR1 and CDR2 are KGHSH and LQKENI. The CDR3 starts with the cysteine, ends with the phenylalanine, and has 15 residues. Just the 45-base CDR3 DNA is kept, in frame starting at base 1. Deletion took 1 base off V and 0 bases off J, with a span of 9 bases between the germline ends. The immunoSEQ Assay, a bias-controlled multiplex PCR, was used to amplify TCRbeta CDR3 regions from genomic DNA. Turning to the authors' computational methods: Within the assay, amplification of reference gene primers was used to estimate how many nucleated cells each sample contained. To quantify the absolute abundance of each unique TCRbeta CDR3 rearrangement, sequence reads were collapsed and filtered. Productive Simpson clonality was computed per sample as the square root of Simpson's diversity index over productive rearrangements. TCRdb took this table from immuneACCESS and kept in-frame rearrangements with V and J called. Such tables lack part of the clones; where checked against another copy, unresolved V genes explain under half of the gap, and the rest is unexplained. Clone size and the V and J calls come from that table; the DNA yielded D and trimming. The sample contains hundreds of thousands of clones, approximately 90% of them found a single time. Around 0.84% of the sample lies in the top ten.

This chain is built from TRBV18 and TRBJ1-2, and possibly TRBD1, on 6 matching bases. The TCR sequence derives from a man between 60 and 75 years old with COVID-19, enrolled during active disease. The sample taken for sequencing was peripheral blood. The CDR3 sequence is CASSPQGEANYGYTF. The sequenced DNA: TGTGCCAGCTCACCACAGGGGGAAGCTAACTATGGCTACACCTTC.